Below are 16 T cell receptor delta chains sequenced from a single sample in a study of gamma-delta chains in newborns, infants, children. TCRdb processed the reads again with the CATT caller. The sample yields 10,000 to 13,000 delta-chain clones, around 3.5% seen once. The sample taken for sequencing was blood. These receptors were taken from a child who was a newborn, infant or young child, either healthy, febrile or measles-vaccinated (not recorded which).

The rearrangement uses TRDV2 and TRDJ3, with D perhaps matching TRDD3 (6 bases). Deletions cut 3 bases from V and 0 bases from J, with 14 bases between. Germline-derived CDR1 and CDR2 are GEAIGNYY and EKD. This CDR3 contains 18 residues. CDR3 in amino acids: CACDPLGASSWDTRQMFF. The CDR3 coding sequence is TGTGCCTGTGACCCATTGGGGGCTAGCTCCTGGGACACCCGACAGATGTTTTTC.

This clone was seen more than once but under ten times. The chain uses TRDV1 and TRDJ1; no clear D gene. This CDR3 spans 13 amino acids. Germline CDR1 is TSWWSYY and CDR2 is QGS. With 0 bases removed from V and 8 bases from J, the gap between germline ends came to 10 bases. The CDR3 loop reads CALGELPKPKLIF. In DNA form, the CDR3 reads TGTGCTCTTGGGGAACTCCCAAAGCCCAAACTCATCTTT.

No V gene was called, and the J gene is TRDJ1. CDR3 length: 17 amino acids. This CDR3 reads CAFMPRPPNIVTDKLIF. In DNA, the CDR3 is TGTGCCTTTATGCCACGCCCCCCTAACATTGTCACCGATAAACTCATCTTT.

Concerning this clone itself: The protein recorded in TCRdb does not match the translated DNA at residue 15; the protein presented here comes from translating the DNA. The chain recombines TRDV2 with TRDJ3; D is perhaps TRDD3 (6 bases). The CDR3 runs 18 residues. In germline, CDR1 is GEAIGNYY, CDR2 EKD. CDR3 loop: CACDTVGGSSWDTRRMFF. CDR3 coding DNA: TGTGCCTGTGACACCGTGGGGGGGAGCTCCTGGGACACCCGACGGATGTTTTTC.

The chain links TRDV1 to TRDJ2; weak D call: TRDD3 (8 bases). The CDR3 loop spans 20 amino acids. The germline V gene encodes CDR1 TSWWSYY and CDR2 QGS. V gave up 0 bases and J gave up 7 bases, with 27 bases separating them. In DNA, the CDR3 is TGTGCTCTTGGGGAACTATTTCCCCTTCCTCCACTGGGGGGCCGAGCACAACTCTTCTTT. Translating gives CALGELFPLPPLGGRAQLFF.

Note on this clone: TCRdb shows a much larger clone's protein in place of this DNA's translation, and the two differ at residue 8, likely through a read error; the protein shown is translated from the DNA. The rearrangement links TRDV2 to TRDJ1, with TRDD3 identical over 7 bases. CDR1 GEAIGNYY and CDR2 EKD come from the germline V gene. V shed 3 bases and J 0 bases; nucleotides not matched to a gene: 12. The CDR3 totals 17 residues. The CDR3 DNA reads as TGTGCCTGTGACCCCTGGGGGGGCGCATCGTACACCGATAAACTCATCTTT. Translating it yields CACDPWGGASYTDKLIF.

This clone was counted between two and nine times. A much larger clone is a single base away; this may be a read error. Other nucleotide sequences in the sample specify the same CDR3. This chain connects TRDV2 to TRDJ3; maybe TRDD3 (5 bases). The CDR3 covers 21 residues. Germline-derived CDR1 and CDR2 are GEAIGNYY and EKD. Here the CDR3 DNA reads TGTGCATGTGACACCGTCGGGGGTATCCGCCCGGGAACCTGGGACACCCGACAGATGTTTTTC. Its translation: CACDTVGGIRPGTWDTRQMFF.

The rearrangement uses TRDV1 and TRDJ1; 8 positions agree with TRDD3. TCRdb supplies no J gene; here it was assigned by aligning the nucleotide sequence to germline. This CDR3 has 18 amino acids. CDR1 and CDR2 (germline): TSWWSYY, QGS. With V trimmed by 7 bases and J by 0 bases, 16 bases remained unmatched. CDR3 sequence: CALEAGSTGGGYTDKLIF. The CDR3 DNA is TGTGCTCTTGAGGCAGGATCGACTGGGGGGGGGTACACCGATAAACTCATCTTT.

This clone was counted only a few times. The genes are TRDV1 and TRDJ1; 11 bases align to TRDD3. The germline V gene has CDR1 TSWWSYY and CDR2 QGS. After removal of 3 bases from V and 3 bases from J, the junction contained 18 bases not matched to a gene. The CDR3 runs 20 residues. CDR3 loop: CALGELHSSYWGINPDKLIF. CDR3 nucleotides: TGTGCTCTTGGGGAGCTCCATTCCTCCTACTGGGGGATAAATCCCGATAAACTCATCTTT.

This clone is classed as medium-sized. The chain carries TRAV29/DV5 and TRDJ1; no clear D gene. V shed 0 bases and J shed 0 bases, with 24 bases lying between them. Germline V gene sequence: CDR1 NSMFDY, CDR2 ISSIKDK. The CDR3 is made up of 19 amino acids. CDR3 in DNA: TGTGCAGCAAGCGCGAGAGACAGTCGAGGGGTGGTGTACACCGATAAACTCATCTTT. This encodes CAASARDSRGVVYTDKLIF.

In its sample, this clone ranks as medium-sized (0.01 to 0.1%). The sample contains more than one DNA sequence encoding this CDR3. V usage is TRDV1 and J usage is TRDJ1; D possibly corresponds to TRDD3 (6 bases). CDR3 size: 19 residues. Trimming removed 0 bases from V and 0 bases from J, with 20 bases in between. Germline-derived CDR1 and CDR2 are TSWWSYY and QGS. CDR3 protein: CALGELGFDGWGYTDKLIF. CDR3 nucleotide sequence: TGTGCTCTTGGGGAACTAGGATTTGATGGTTGGGGGTACACCGATAAACTCATCTTT.

This clone was observed a handful of times. V is TRDV1 and J is TRDJ1; D unclear. The V gene lost 1 base and the J gene lost 1 base, with 22 bases spanning the gap. Germline CDR1 is TSWWSYY and CDR2 is QGS. The CDR3 has 19 residues. The CDR3 loop reads CALGERISPSWLFTDKLIF. The CDR3 DNA reads TGTGCTCTTGGGGAACGAATAAGCCCCTCATGGTTATTCACCGATAAACTCATCTTT.

In its sample, this clone ranks as medium-sized. The V and J genes are TRDV1 and TRDJ1; no clear D gene. The V and J ends lost 4 bases and 7 bases respectively, with 16 bases between them. CDR3 length: 14 amino acids. Germline V gene data show CDR1 as TSWWSYY and CDR2 as QGS. The CDR3: CALGVLPAGGKLIF. CDR3 sequence (DNA): TGTGCTCTTGGGGTCCTCCCCGCTGGCGGTAAACTCATCTTT.

This rearrangement joins TRDV3 to TRDJ1, with 10 bases that match TRDD3. The CDR3 loop spans 18 amino acids. The junction had 18 bases not matched to a gene; V was cut back by 2 bases and J by 3 bases. Germline CDR1 reads TVYSNPD; CDR2 reads GDNSRS (reference sequence). In DNA, the CDR3 is TGTGCCTTTCGGCGCCCCCACTGGGGGATCCGAGTCGCCGATAAACTCATCTTT. Its translation is CAFRRPHWGIRVADKLIF. Supplemented by reference TRDV3 and TRDJ1, the full variable domain reads CDKVTQSSPDQTVASGSEVVLLCTYDTVYSNPDLFWYRIRPDYSFQFVFYGDNSRSEGADFTQGRFSVKHILTQKAFHLVISPVRTEDSATYYCAFRRPHWGIRVADKLIFGKGTRVTVEP.

The chain employs TRDV1 and TRDJ1, with a weak D call TRDD3 (6 bases). CDR1 is TSWWSYY and CDR2 is QGS in the germline V gene. Trimming took 4 bases from V and 0 from J, leaving 21 bases between them. This CDR3 is 18 amino acids long. CDR3 in DNA: TGTGCTCTTGGGGGCTATCTACGGGGGAACACTTACACCGATAAACTCATCTTT. Translated, it gives CALGGYLRGNTYTDKLIF.

This clone was observed a handful of times. The chain combines TRDV1 with TRDJ1; TRDD3 matches 8 bases. The J segment lost 5 bases and the V segment lost 9 bases, leaving 17 bases of the junction unmatched. This CDR3 has 16 amino acids. Germline loops: CDR1 TSWWSYY, CDR2 QGS. CDR3 DNA sequence: TGTGCTCTGACTATTCCACACTGGGGGTTTCGGGATAAACTCATCTTT. Translating gives CALTIPHWGFRDKLIF.